The 19 T cell receptor beta chains below all came from one sample that was sequenced in a study of cytomegalovirus exposure and HLA in healthy donors. A multiplex PCR was run with 60 Vbeta primers and 13 Jbeta primers. Profiling relied on immunoSEQ multiplex PCR, and the TCRdb table lists in-frame clones only, not all of them. The top ten hold around 6% of the sample, which has 35,000 to 45,000 clones, roughly half seen once. The sample comprised PBMCs. These receptors all come from a man aged 60 to 75 in good health and CMV-seronegative.

This clone was seen a few times. The CDR3 coding sequence is TGCGCCAGCAGCCTGAGCGGGACGACGGGAAACATTCAGTACTTC. This codes for CASSLSGTTGNIQYF. The J gene is TRBJ2-4, the V gene TRBV4-3, with 7 bases lining up with TRBD2. CDR1 is LGHNA and CDR2 is YSLEER in the germline V gene. This CDR3 has 15 residues. The V and J ends lost 4 bases and 6 bases, in that order; junction bases with no gene match: 9.

This sequence joins TRBV4-2 and TRBJ2-7; 7 nucleotides align to TRBD1. V lost 4 bases and J lost 3; bases outside the gene matches: 9. This CDR3 spans 15 amino acids. The germline gives CDR1 LGHNA, CDR2 YNFKEQ. CDR3 sequence (DNA): TGTGCCAGCAGCCGAGAAGCAGGGGGATTCTACGAGCAGTACTTC. This codes for CASSREAGGFYEQYF.

The chain carries TRBV27 and TRBJ1-5; no clear D. V was clipped by 5 bases and J by 9 bases, with 20 bases between them. CDR3 size: 15 residues. Germline V lookup: CDR1 MNHEY, CDR2 SMNVEV (reference sequence). The CDR3 sequence is CASSTGSGTGGPQHF. The CDR3 coding sequence is TGTGCCAGCAGTACCGGATCCGGCACGGGAGGGCCCCAGCATTTT.

The chain uses TRBV7-2 and TRBJ2-3, with 8 bases aligning to TRBD2. Germline trimming cut 2 bases from V and 4 bases from J; bases unmatched to any gene: 8. The CDR3 covers 16 residues. The germline gives CDR1 SGHTA, CDR2 FQGNSA. Written as DNA, the CDR3 is TGTGCCAGCAGCTTAACCGCGGGAGGTGTTCCAGATACGCAGTATTTT. It is translated as CASSLTAGGVPDTQYF.

V is TRBV30 and J is TRBJ1-5; 9 bases map to TRBD1. Germline V gene lookup returns CDR1 GTSNPN and CDR2 SVGIG (reference sequence). This CDR3 comprises 14 residues. V lost 1 base to trimming and J lost 6 bases; unmatched junction nucleotides: 4. The CDR3 loop is CAWSATGGVQPQHF. In nucleotides, the CDR3 is TGTGCCTGGAGTGCGACAGGGGGGGTTCAGCCCCAGCATTTT.

The rearrangement joins TRBV18 to TRBJ1-2; D ambiguous. V lost 3 bases and J lost 8, with 13 bases in between. CDR1 and CDR2 (germline): KGHSH, LQKENI. The CDR3 sequence is 13 residues long. CDR3 loop: CASSPGELVGYTF. CDR3 in DNA: TGTGCCAGCTCACCGGGAGAGTTAGTCGGCTACACCTTC.

The rearrangement uses TRBV6-5 and TRBJ1-1; D is possibly TRBD1 (6 bases). Germline V gene data show CDR1 as MNHEY and CDR2 as SVGAGI. V was clipped by 8 bases and J by 3 bases, with 13 bases between them. This CDR3 spans 13 amino acids. The CDR3 is CASRDYRDTEAFF. CDR3 in DNA: TGTGCCAGCCGAGACTACAGGGACACTGAAGCTTTCTTT.

The sample holds a few counts of this clone. This chain links TRBV28 with TRBJ1-2; 7 bases are a match to TRBD1. The CDR3 contains 14 residues. Trimming cost V 5 bases and J 2 bases; bases outside gene matches: 5. The germline gives CDR1 MDHEN, CDR2 SYDVKM. In DNA, the CDR3 is TGTGCCAGCAGTCCAGGACAGGAGAACTATGGCTACACCTTC. Its translation is CASSPGQENYGYTF.

This sequence joins TRBV6-6 and TRBJ1-1; 7 bases line up with TRBD1. Germline assignment: CDR1 MNHNY and CDR2 SVGAGI (reference sequence). Losses at the gene ends were 6 bases for V and 9 bases for J; bases not matched to a gene: 10. The CDR3 totals 13 residues. In DNA, the CDR3 is TGTGCCAGCAGCCGATGGGACAGCGAAAAAGCTTTCTTT. This gives the protein CASSRWDSEKAFF.

The chain employs TRBV6-1 and TRBJ2-3; possibly TRBD1 for D (6 bases). Germline V lookup: CDR1 MNHNS, CDR2 SASEGT. This CDR3 is built from 16 residues. V lost 4 bases to trimming and J lost 0 bases, with 14 bases between them. Written as DNA, the CDR3 is TGTGCCAGCAGTGGGGCGGTAGGGGGAAGCACAGATACGCAGTATTTT. This encodes CASSGAVGGSTDTQYF.

The genes are TRBV7-2 and TRBJ2-7, with D perhaps TRBD2 (5 bases). Per germline, CDR1 SGHTA and CDR2 FQGNSA. The CDR3 is 16 residues long. The V and J ends lost 3 bases and 0 bases respectively, with 15 bases between them. The CDR3 DNA reads TGTGCCAGCAGCTTGGTAGGCGGGCCCATCTCCTACGAGCAGTACTTC. This sequence encodes CASSLVGGPISYEQYF.

The V gene is TRBV30, the J gene TRBJ2-5; D may be TRBD1 (6 bases). The CDR3 runs 14 residues. Trimming pared 7 bases from V and 0 bases from J, leaving 15 bases between. Germline V gives CDR1 GTSNPN, CDR2 SVGIG (reference sequence). This chain's CDR3 is CASTPQGYQETQYF. The CDR3, as DNA: TGTGCCTCAACCCCCCAGGGGTACCAAGAGACCCAGTACTTC.

Only a few counts were recorded for this clone. The chain employs TRBV25-1 and TRBJ1-2; D is uncertain. CDR3 length: 13 residues. The V gene's germline CDR1 is MGHDK and CDR2 SYGVNS. The germline V and J ends were trimmed by 2 bases and 6 bases, with 10 bases remaining between them. In DNA form, the CDR3 reads TGTGCCAGCAGTGAACCGGGTTGGAATGGCTACACCTTC. It encodes CASSEPGWNGYTF.

The V call is TRBV21-1, the J call TRBJ2-3; the tabulated D call, TRBD2, remains unverified against the DNA. TRBV21-1 is a pseudogene locus. CDR3 length: 15 amino acids. CDR3 bases: TGTGCCATGGGGGGGACTAGCGGGAGCACAGATACGCAGTATTTT. This encodes CAMGGTSGSTDTQYF.

The CDR3 is CASSPRDRGQQYF. As DNA, the CDR3 is TGTGCCAGCAGCCCTAGGGACAGGGGGCAGCAGTACTTC. The chain recombines TRBV7-3 with TRBJ2-7; 12 nucleotides align to TRBD1. CDR1 is SGHTA, CDR2 FQGTGA, per germline. This CDR3 spans 13 amino acids. J lost 8 bases, V lost 5 bases, and 4 bases had no gene match.

The chain employs TRBV6-5 and TRBJ2-7; the D gene is possibly TRBD1 (5 bases). CDR3 length: 14 amino acids. Trimming shortened V by 0 bases and J by 3 bases, and 9 bases separated the two germline ends. Germline-derived CDR1 and CDR2 are MNHEY and SVGAGI. The CDR3 here is CASSYSSQGYEQYF. CDR3 coding DNA: TGTGCCAGCAGTTACTCGTCCCAGGGCTACGAGCAGTACTTC.

This clone was observed a handful of times. The chain joins TRBV7-7 to TRBJ2-5; a possible D gene is TRBD2 (5 bases). This CDR3 contains 14 residues. Germline V CDR1 and CDR2: SSHAT, FNYEAQ (reference sequence). Trimming pared 8 bases from V and 2 bases from J, leaving 15 bases between. CDR3 in DNA: TGTGCCAGCTCCCGTGACGGCGGGCAAGAGACCCAGTACTTC. Protein sequence: CASSRDGGQETQYF.

The chain links TRBV5-1 to TRBJ1-2; D is unresolved. Trimming took 2 bases from V and 3 from J, leaving 17 bases between them. Germline values: CDR1 SGHRS, CDR2 YFSETQ. CDR3 length: 16 amino acids. As DNA, the CDR3 is TGCGCCAGCAGCTTCGGGATAGCGGGGATCGACTATGGCTACACCTTC. Its translation: CASSFGIAGIDYGYTF.

This chain connects TRBV18 to TRBJ2-7; 10 nucleotides agree with TRBD1. There are 14 residues in the CDR3. CDR1 is KGHSH, CDR2 LQKENI, per germline. V shed 4 bases and J 5 bases; nucleotides not matched to a gene: 5. The CDR3 bases are TGTGCCAGCTCACTCGACAGGGGGCGGAACGAGCAGTACTTC. Its protein is CASSLDRGRNEQYF.